This TCR beta chain emerged from a study of blood T cell repertoires in COVID-19. On the study more broadly: Sites in the United States, Italy and Spain provided acute and convalescent COVID-19 samples.

CDR3 size: 14 residues. Trimming at V came to 4 bases and at J to 7 bases, leaving 9 bases not matched to a gene. CDR1 and CDR2 (germline): KGHSH, LQKENI. Sequencing was performed with immunoSEQ multiplex PCR; in TCRdb, only in-frame clones are kept and a portion is missing. Of some 110,000 clones listed, around 80% are singletons. This clone has ten or more counts. The genes are TRBV18 and TRBJ1-1; 7 nucleotides line up with TRBD1. The sequenced material came from peripheral blood. This receptor was taken from a man in his sixties with active or convalescent COVID-19. The CDR3 is CASSLQLGQSEAFF. The CDR3 DNA follows: TGTGCCAGCTCACTGCAACTGGGACAGAGTGAAGCTTTCTTT.